The rows below give T cell receptor beta chains drawn from one sample of a study of T cell changes during pregnancy in multiple sclerosis. Sequencing used immunoSEQ multiplex PCR; TCRdb keeps in-frame clones, though not all of them. The sample carries 76,000 or so clones, just over 90% recorded once. The source was peripheral blood, collected in the second trimester of pregnancy. Source of these receptors: a female donor in good health, enrolled as a control in a pregnancy study. CDR3s include the opening cysteine and the closing phenylalanine or tryptophan. D genes are given only for firm matches.

TRBD1,TRBJ2-3,TRBV7-2,CASSLGGQGTDTQYF
.,TRBJ2-1,TRBV21-1,CAPARLAGGSSYNEQFF
.,TRBJ1-1,TRBV4-1,CASSQSGLRNTEAFF
.,TRBJ1-5,TRBV19,CASSIREQPQHF
.,TRBJ2-2,TRBV6-6,CASSARGSGELFF
TRBD2,TRBJ2-7,TRBV7-2,CASSLGLAGLRSYEQYF
TRBD1,TRBJ2-5,TRBV18,CASSPLPGTGSEWETQYF
TRBD1,TRBJ2-5,TRBV10-3,CAISWDRVSETQYF
TRBD2,TRBJ2-1,TRBV6-4,CASSEGSGGSYNEQFF
TRBD2,TRBJ2-2,TRBV5-6,CASSREGGANTGELFF
TRBD2,TRBJ2-7,TRBV4-2,CASSQAGGTSYEQYF
.,TRBJ2-3,TRBV11-2,CASSLETDTQYF
.,TRBJ1-1,TRBV11-2,CASSLLRQEAFF
TRBD2,TRBJ2-5,TRBV4-1,CASSLTWGTSGGAGRTQYF
TRBD1,TRBJ1-2,TRBV6-5,CASSQRDRVLDGYTF
TRBD1,TRBJ2-7,TRBV7-2,CASAWTGDFYEQYF
.,TRBJ2-3,TRBV5-4,CASSLVTSTDTQYF
.,TRBJ1-3,TRBV9,CASSSTGNTIYF
TRBD1,TRBJ2-1,TRBV4-1,CASSQDRGRGFDEQFF
.,TRBJ1-2,TRBV6-1,CASRLTGANYGYTF
.,TRBJ1-3,TRBV11-3,CASSRVSSGNTIYF
TRBD1,TRBJ1-4,TRBV7-7,CASSLGTGENEKLFF
.,TRBJ2-7,TRBV6-5,CASSFRQYTYEQYF
TRBD1,TRBJ1-1,TRBV7-6,CASSLDRGPNTEAFF
TRBD1,TRBJ1-1,TRBV11-3,CASSFDREAEAFF
TRBD1,TRBJ1-5,TRBV11-2,CASSSTGGYNQPQHF
.,TRBJ2-5,TRBV10-2,CASSEFATAIGKTQYF
.,TRBJ2-5,TRBV7-9,CASRLDQETQYF
.,TRBJ2-7,TRBV30,CAWSVLHEQYF
.,TRBJ1-5,TRBV21-1,CASSACLGGYGNQPQHF
TRBD1,TRBJ1-4,TRBV9,CASSADRGRKLFF
.,TRBJ2-7,TRBV7-3,CASSPNAGSYEQYF
TRBD1,TRBJ1-2,TRBV7-8,CASSLAQGGWVEGYTF
.,TRBJ1-2,TRBV4-2,CASSQDVGGSTSYGYTF
.,TRBJ1-4,TRBV5-6,CASSLLRNQNEKLFF
.,TRBJ2-7,TRBV4-1,CASSHLGESEQYF
.,TRBJ1-1,TRBV19,CASSSIRSLGVRSEAFF
.,TRBJ1-6,TRBV2,CASSGDTSLSSLHF
TRBD1,TRBJ2-5,TRBV5-1,CASSPGTGKETQYF
TRBD1,TRBJ1-3,TRBV30,CAWSVKRDRESGNTIYF
.,TRBJ2-1,TRBV7-3,CASSKGGATYNEQFF
TRBD2,TRBJ2-1,TRBV7-2,CASSLANPGLAGLGEQFF
.,TRBJ1-6,TRBV7-9,CASREAGPDSPLHF
TRBD2,TRBJ2-1,TRBV4-2,CASSQDRTSGGNEQFF
TRBD1,TRBJ1-5,TRBV19,CASSGPDRAGQPQHF
.,TRBJ1-5,TRBV7-8,CASSDRQGNQPQHF
.,TRBJ1-3,TRBV14,CASSHRSGNTIYF
.,TRBJ2-1,TRBV5-6,CASSSDRRNNEQFF
TRBD1,TRBJ2-3,TRBV28,CASRPQGAGSTDTQYF
.,TRBJ1-2,TRBV9,CASSLYSGPGEDGYTF
.,TRBJ1-1,TRBV19,CASSISGGRNTEAFF
TRBD1,TRBJ2-1,TRBV5-5,CASSLTGTANNEQFF
.,TRBJ1-2,TRBV6-6,CASSPWTDSNYGYTF
.,TRBJ2-1,TRBV9,CASSVDHALRVNEQFF
TRBD1,TRBJ1-1,TRBV11-2,CASSLRRQGGAEAFF
.,TRBJ1-4,TRBV11-3,CASSPTVNTNEKLFF
TRBD2,TRBJ2-5,TRBV4-2,CASSQDHSGGAETQYF
.,TRBJ1-1,TRBV30,CAWSVGRANTEAFF
TRBD1,TRBJ1-1,TRBV7-2,CASSPRTGGTEAFF
.,TRBJ1-2,TRBV30,CAWSVERGYGYTF